The rows below give T cell receptor beta chains drawn from one sample of a study of OX40 agonist ivuxolimab in advanced cancers. Sequenced by immunoSEQ multiplex PCR; TCRdb stores in-frame clones only, minus some. The sample has under 70,000 clones; approximately 89% are singletons. Sequencing used CD4+ or CD8+ T cells sorted from blood, obtained in a trial of the OX40 agonist ivuxolimab. The receptors were gathered from an adult with an advanced solid tumor such as melanoma, head and neck, liver or kidney cancer. The CDR3 runs from the conserved cysteine through the conserved F or W. The D gene is left open where the match is weak. Where a row states a size, it is once, few, many or the class of an expanded clone; other rows omit it.

V gene	J gene	D gene	clone size	CDR3 DNA	CDR3 protein
TRBV28	TRBJ2-2	NA	NA	TGTGCCAGCAGTTTACTAACGGATAGCGGCCTCGAGTCCGGGGAGCTGTTTTTT	CASSLLTDSGLESGELFF
TRBV7-6	TRBJ2-5	NA	NA	TGTGCCAGCAGCCCGCCGGGACTCCAAGAGACCCAGTACTTC	CASSPPGLQETQYF
TRBV7-2	TRBJ2-2	TRBD2	NA	TGTGCCAGCAGCTTTGCCGCAGGGATTGGGGGGGTTAACACCGGGGAGCTGTTTTTT	CASSFAAGIGGVNTGELFF
TRBV18	TRBJ1-4	NA	NA	TGTGCCAGCTCACCGGAACAGGGCAATGAAAAACTGTTTTTT	CASSPEQGNEKLFF
TRBV5-1	TRBJ2-7	NA	NA	TGCGCCAGCAGCCCCGGGGACCTAGAGGGGGACGAGCAGTACTTC	CASSPGDLEGDEQYF
TRBV5-6	TRBJ1-2	TRBD1	once	TGTGCCAGCAGCTCCCAGGGGGTTGGCTACACCTTC	CASSSQGVGYTF
TRBV7-2	TRBJ2-2	NA	NA	TGTGCCAGCAGCTTCACCTCGGCTGACGGGGAGCTGTTTTTT	CASSFTSADGELFF
TRBV7-2	TRBJ1-5	NA	few	TGTGCCAGCAGCTCCACGGACGGAAGCAATCAGCCCCAGCATTTT	CASSSTDGSNQPQHF
TRBV5-1	TRBJ2-5	TRBD1	NA	TGCGCCAGCAGCTGGGGGACAGAGAAAGAGACCCAGTACTTC	CASSWGTEKETQYF
TRBV7-2	TRBJ1-5	NA	NA	TGTGCCAGCAGCTTAGAAAGCAATCAGCCCCAGCATTTT	CASSLESNQPQHF
TRBV5-5	TRBJ1-5	NA	NA	TGTGCCAGCAGCTTGCGTGCAGACAATAGCAATCAGCCCCAGCATTTT	CASSLRADNSNQPQHF
TRBV11-3	TRBJ1-2	NA	NA	TGTGCCAGCAGCCCAATAGGGCCCTATGGCTACACCTTC	CASSPIGPYGYTF
TRBV7-9	TRBJ2-1	TRBD1	NA	TGTGCCAGCAGCATACAGGGGGGAGTCAATGAGCAGTTCTTC	CASSIQGGVNEQFF
TRBV4-1	TRBJ2-7	NA	NA	TGCGCCAGCAGCCCCTCGGGACAACCCTACGAGCAGTACTTC	CASSPSGQPYEQYF
TRBV7-2	TRBJ2-6	NA	NA	TGTGCCAGTTCCTACAGGGCTGGGGCCAACGTCCTGACTTTC	CASSYRAGANVLTF
TRBV19	TRBJ2-5	NA	NA	TGTGCCAGTACCTCGAACCGCCAAGAGACCCAGTACTTC	CASTSNRQETQYF
TRBV28	TRBJ1-2	NA	NA	TGTGCCAGCAGGCCGACAGGCACGCGGGGCTACACCTTC	CASRPTGTRGYTF
TRBV6-5	TRBJ2-1	TRBD2	NA	TGTGCCAGCAGTCTTGCTAGCGGGAGACACAATGAGCAGTTCTTC	CASSLASGRHNEQFF
TRBV10-3	TRBJ2-7	NA	NA	TGTGCCATCAGTCCAGCGGGCCATGGTGGGGAGCAGTACTTC	CAISPAGHGGEQYF
TRBV29-1	TRBJ2-7	NA	once	TGCAGCGTTAGCGGAAGCTCCTACGAGCAGTACTTC	CSVSGSSYEQYF
TRBV5-1	TRBJ1-2	TRBD1	NA	TGCGCCAGCAGCTTGGCCGGGACAGTCTATGGCTACACCTTC	CASSLAGTVYGYTF
TRBV28	TRBJ2-7	NA	NA	TGTGCCAGCAGTTTCAGGGGAGTTGCCTACGAGCAGTACTTC	CASSFRGVAYEQYF
TRBV27	TRBJ2-7	TRBD1	NA	TGTGCCAGCAGTTTCACCGGGACAGGGCCCTACGAGCAGTACTTC	CASSFTGTGPYEQYF
TRBV18	TRBJ1-2	NA	NA	TGTGCCAGCTCACCAGCGGGGGGCCGCGGCTACACCTTC	CASSPAGGRGYTF
TRBV30	TRBJ1-5	NA	NA	TGTGCCTGGAGTACCCTACAGGGCAGGGGGCCCCAGCATTTT	CAWSTLQGRGPQHF
TRBV6-5	TRBJ1-5	TRBD1	once	TGTGCCAGCAATGGGGACAGGTGGGGGCATCAGCCCCAGCATTTT	CASNGDRWGHQPQHF
TRBV6-5	TRBJ2-3	TRBD2	NA	TGTGCCAGTAAAGCGGGATCCACAGATACGCAGTATTTT	CASKAGSTDTQYF
TRBV28	TRBJ2-3	TRBD1	NA	TGTGCCAGCAGTTCCCCCGACAGGGGGCGTGGAGATACGCAGTATTTT	CASSSPDRGRGDTQYF
TRBV4-1	TRBJ1-3	NA	NA	TGCGCCAGCAGCCAACCTACGGACGGGTTCGGAAACACCATATATTTT	CASSQPTDGFGNTIYF
TRBV5-4	TRBJ1-2	NA	few	TGTGCCAGCAGCTTGCCGGGAAGCTATGGCTACACCTTC	CASSLPGSYGYTF
TRBV7-8	TRBJ1-3	NA	NA	TGTGCCAGCAGCTTATACAACAGCCCTGGAAACACCATATATTTT	CASSLYNSPGNTIYF
TRBV18	TRBJ2-7	TRBD2	NA	TGTGCCAGCTCCGTAGCCAGCGGGAGTAACTGGGGGCAGTACTTC	CASSVASGSNWGQYF
TRBV5-1	TRBJ2-2	TRBD2	NA	TGCGCCAGCAGCCTGGGGACTAGCGGGAGTTCTGGCGGGGAGCTGTTTTTT	CASSLGTSGSSGGELFF
TRBV19	TRBJ2-7	NA	NA	TGTGCCAGTAGTACGCATCTACCCTACGAGCAGTACTTC	CASSTHLPYEQYF
TRBV28	TRBJ1-2	NA	NA	TGTGCCAGCAGTGGACAGCAGGGTGGCTACACCTTC	CASSGQQGGYTF
TRBV27	TRBJ2-7	NA	NA	TGTGCCAGCAGTTCCTTCTCTCGTATCTACGAGCAGTACTTC	CASSSFSRIYEQYF
TRBV9	TRBJ1-1	NA	NA	TGTGCCAGCAGAGCTATCCAAGTAGATATGAACACTGAAGCTTTCTTT	CASRAIQVDMNTEAFF
TRBV28	TRBJ2-1	NA	NA	TGTGCCAGCAGTCCCCCAGGGGACACCTCAGAGCAGTTCTTC	CASSPPGDTSEQFF
TRBV6-5	TRBJ2-7	NA	NA	TGTGCCAGCAGTCCCCTTGACGGGAGCTCCTACGAGCAGTACTTC	CASSPLDGSSYEQYF
TRBV19	TRBJ1-1	TRBD1	NA	TGTGCCAGTAGTATTGACAGGGAAGAAGCTTTCTTT	CASSIDREEAFF
TRBV9	TRBJ2-3	NA	NA	TGTGCCAGCAGCGTGGGAACTTTGGCAAGCCTAGATACGCAGTATTTT	CASSVGTLASLDTQYF
TRBV7-9	TRBJ2-5	TRBD2	NA	TGTGCCAGCAGCCCGAGCGGGAGGGTAGAAGAGACCCAGTACTTC	CASSPSGRVEETQYF
TRBV7-8	TRBJ2-3	NA	NA	TGTGCCAGCAGCTTCGAAGCGGCTCGCACAGATACGCAGTATTTT	CASSFEAARTDTQYF
TRBV21-1	TRBJ1-1	NA	NA	TGTGCCAGGAATTTCCCTAACACTGAAGCTTTCTTT	CARNFPNTEAFF
TRBV11-2	TRBJ2-2	NA	once	TGTGCCTGGGGCAATCGGGCCGGGGAGCTGTTTTTT	CAWGNRAGELFF
TRBV2	TRBJ2-1	NA	NA	TGTGCCAGCAGTGAAGGGCTGTCCAATGAGCAGTTCTTC	CASSEGLSNEQFF
TRBV9	TRBJ2-7	NA	once	TGTGCCAGCAGCCGCTCCATAGGGGACGCAGCAACCTACGAGCAGTACTTC	CASSRSIGDAATYEQYF